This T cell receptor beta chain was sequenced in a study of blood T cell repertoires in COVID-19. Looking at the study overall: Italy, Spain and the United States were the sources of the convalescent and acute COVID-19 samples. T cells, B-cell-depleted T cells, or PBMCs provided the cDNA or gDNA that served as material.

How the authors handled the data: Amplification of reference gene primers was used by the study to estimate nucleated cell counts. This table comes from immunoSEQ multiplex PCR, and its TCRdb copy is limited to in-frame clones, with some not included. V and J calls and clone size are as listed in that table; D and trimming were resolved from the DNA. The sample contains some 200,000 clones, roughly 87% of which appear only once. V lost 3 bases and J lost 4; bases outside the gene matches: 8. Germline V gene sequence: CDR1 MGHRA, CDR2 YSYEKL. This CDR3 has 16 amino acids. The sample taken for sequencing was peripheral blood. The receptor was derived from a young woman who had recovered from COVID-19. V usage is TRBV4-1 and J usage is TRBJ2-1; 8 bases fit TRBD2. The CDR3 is CASSHPGGRRYNEQFF. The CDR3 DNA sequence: TGCGCCAGCAGCCACCCCGGCGGGAGGAGGTACAATGAGCAGTTCTTC.